This is a list of T cell receptor beta chains from one sample in a study of neoadjuvant anti-PD-1 for oral cavity cancer. Libraries were prepared by immunoSEQ multiplex PCR; TCRdb keeps only in-frame clonotypes and omits some of them. The repertoire holds around 12,000 clones, with roughly 60% as singletons. The specimen was PBMCs, collected before nivolumab (anti-PD-1) treatment. These TCRs come from a person aged 40 to 85 with oral cavity squamous cell carcinoma. CDR3s include the opening cysteine and the closing phenylalanine or tryptophan. The order of the fields is J gene, D gene, V gene, clone size, CDR3 protein, CDR3 DNA. A D gene is named only where the DNA matches it firmly. Clone size is stated in some rows and not others, as once, few, many or a class when expanded.

>TRBJ2-7|TRBD1|TRBV27|few
CASSLSRSGQGANEQYF
TGTGCCAGCAGTTTATCGAGGTCGGGACAGGGGGCCAACGAGCAGTACTTC
>TRBJ1-6|-|TRBV9|few
CASRSESSYNSPLHF
TGTGCCAGCAGGTCAGAGAGCTCCTATAATTCACCCCTCCACTTT
>TRBJ2-1|-|TRBV30|-
CAWSVRWRPVYESSYNEQFF
TGTGCCTGGAGTGTACGTTGGCGACCGGTTTACGAGAGCTCCTACAATGAGCAGTTCTTC
>TRBJ2-7|-|TRBV7-9|once
CASSLGGNRYEQYF
TGTGCCAGCAGCTTAGGGGGGAACCGCTACGAGCAGTACTTC
>TRBJ2-3|TRBD1|TRBV7-9|-
CASRHPAGTGGTDTQYF
TGTGCCAGCAGGCACCCGGCCGGGACAGGGGGAACAGATACGCAGTATTTT
>TRBJ2-5|TRBD2|TRBV5-4|-
CASSLAGTRAETQYF
TGTGCCAGCAGCTTGGCCGGGACTAGGGCGGAGACCCAGTACTTC
>TRBJ1-2|TRBD1|TRBV2|few
CASRAWTGGLDGYTF
TGTGCCAGCAGGGCTTGGACAGGGGGTCTAGATGGCTACACCTTC
>TRBJ2-1|-|TRBV5-1|few
CASSFLANSNEQFF
TGCGCCAGCAGCTTTTTAGCCAACTCCAATGAGCAGTTCTTC
>TRBJ2-2|-|TRBV27|-
CASSFRSSGELFF
TGTGCCAGCAGTTTTCGGTCGTCCGGGGAGCTGTTTTTT
>TRBJ1-5|-|TRBV2|few
CASSPGIYSNQPQHF
TGTGCCAGCAGTCCCGGGATTTATAGCAATCAGCCCCAGCATTTT
>TRBJ1-4|TRBD1|TRBV6-1|-
CASRDRGWGEKLFF
TGTGCCAGCAGAGACAGGGGTTGGGGAGAAAAACTGTTTTTT
>TRBJ1-1|-|TRBV2|-
CASSQGGTGISEAFF
TGTGCCAGCAGCCAAGGTGGGACCGGCATTTCTGAAGCTTTCTTT
>TRBJ1-4|-|TRBV5-1|-
CASSLVYGPNEKLFF
TGCGCCAGCAGCCTGGTGTATGGCCCTAATGAAAAACTGTTTTTT
>TRBJ2-5|-|TRBV19|-
CASSIQETQYF
TGTGCCAGTAGTATCCAAGAGACCCAGTACTTC
>TRBJ2-5|-|TRBV19|-
CASSIGVGEQETQYF
TGTGCCAGTAGTATAGGGGTGGGGGAGCAGGAGACCCAGTACTTC
>TRBJ1-5|TRBD1|TRBV27|-
CASSLFCKGPGQGCQPQHF
TGTGCCAGCAGTTTATTCTGTAAGGGGCCGGGACAGGGTTGTCAGCCCCAGCATTTT
>TRBJ1-5|TRBD1|TRBV19|-
CATGTGGHQPQHF
TGTGCCACCGGGACAGGGGGCCATCAGCCCCAGCATTTT
>TRBJ2-7|TRBD2|TRBV7-8|-
CASSLALAGGEQYF
TGTGCCAGCAGCTTAGCACTAGCGGGAGGCGAGCAGTACTTC
>TRBJ1-1|TRBD1|TRBV7-2|-
CASSKTGLRGSEAFF
TGTGCCAGCAGCAAGACAGGGTTGAGGGGATCTGAAGCTTTCTTT
>TRBJ1-2|-|TRBV2|few
CASSLGGNYGYTF
TGTGCCAGCAGCCTCGGGGGTAACTATGGCTACACCTTC
>TRBJ2-2|TRBD2|TRBV5-6|-
CASSPGLAGGTGELFF
TGTGCCAGCAGCCCGGGACTAGCGGGGGGAACCGGGGAGCTGTTTTTT
>TRBJ2-2|TRBD2|TRBV11-3|-
CASSPGGVATGELFF
TGTGCCAGCAGCCCGGGGGGGGTGGCCACCGGGGAGCTGTTTTTT
>TRBJ2-1|TRBD2|TRBV7-3|-
CASSDSGRLNEQFF
TGTGCCAGCAGCGATAGCGGGAGGCTCAATGAGCAGTTCTTC
>TRBJ2-1|TRBD1|TRBV9|few
CASNHGQDNNEQFF
TGTGCCAGCAACCACGGACAGGACAACAATGAGCAGTTCTTC
>TRBJ2-7|TRBD2|TRBV11-2|-
CASSLVLAGHEQYF
TGTGCCAGCAGCTTAGTACTAGCGGGCCACGAGCAGTACTTC
>TRBJ1-1|-|TRBV10-1|-
CASSESIGAEAFF
TGCGCCAGCAGTGAGTCGATAGGGGCTGAAGCTTTCTTT
>TRBJ2-2|-|TRBV11-3|-
CASSGGGELFF
TGTGCCAGCAGTGGTGGCGGGGAGCTGTTTTTT
>TRBJ1-2|-|TRBV5-8|once
CASSLGLRKLSPNYGYTF
TGTGCCAGCAGCCTCGGACTTCGGAAACTCTCTCCTAACTATGGCTACACCTTC
>TRBJ2-2|TRBD2|TRBV11-3|-
CASSGSGGGTGELFF
TGTGCCAGCAGCGGGAGCGGGGGAGGCACCGGGGAGCTGTTTTTT
>TRBJ2-5|TRBD1|TRBV2|-
CASRQGAGETQYF
TGTGCCAGCAGACAGGGGGCTGGAGAGACCCAGTACTTC
>TRBJ1-1|-|TRBV6-1|-
CASQKGPERVTEAFF
TGTGCCAGCCAGAAGGGACCCGAGAGGGTGACTGAAGCTTTCTTT
>TRBJ1-1|TRBD1|TRBV12-5|-
CASGRSTGGAIEAFF
TGTGCTAGTGGTCGCTCGACAGGGGGTGCGATTGAAGCTTTCTTT